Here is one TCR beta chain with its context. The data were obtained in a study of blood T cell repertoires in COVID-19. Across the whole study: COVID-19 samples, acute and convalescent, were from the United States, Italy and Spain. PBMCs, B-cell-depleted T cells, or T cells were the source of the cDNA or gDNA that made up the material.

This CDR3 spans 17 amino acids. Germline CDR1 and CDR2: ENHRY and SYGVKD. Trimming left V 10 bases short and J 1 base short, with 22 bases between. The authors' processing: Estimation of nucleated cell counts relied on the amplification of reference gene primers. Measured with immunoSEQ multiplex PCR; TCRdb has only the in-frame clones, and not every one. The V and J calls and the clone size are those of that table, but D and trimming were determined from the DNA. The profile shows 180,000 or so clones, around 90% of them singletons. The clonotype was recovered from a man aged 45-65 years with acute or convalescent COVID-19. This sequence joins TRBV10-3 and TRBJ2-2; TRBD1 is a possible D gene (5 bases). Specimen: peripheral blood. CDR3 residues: CATNLRPQGLNTGELFF. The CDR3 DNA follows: TGTGCCACCAACTTACGCCCCCAGGGCCTGAACACCGGGGAGCTGTTTTTT.